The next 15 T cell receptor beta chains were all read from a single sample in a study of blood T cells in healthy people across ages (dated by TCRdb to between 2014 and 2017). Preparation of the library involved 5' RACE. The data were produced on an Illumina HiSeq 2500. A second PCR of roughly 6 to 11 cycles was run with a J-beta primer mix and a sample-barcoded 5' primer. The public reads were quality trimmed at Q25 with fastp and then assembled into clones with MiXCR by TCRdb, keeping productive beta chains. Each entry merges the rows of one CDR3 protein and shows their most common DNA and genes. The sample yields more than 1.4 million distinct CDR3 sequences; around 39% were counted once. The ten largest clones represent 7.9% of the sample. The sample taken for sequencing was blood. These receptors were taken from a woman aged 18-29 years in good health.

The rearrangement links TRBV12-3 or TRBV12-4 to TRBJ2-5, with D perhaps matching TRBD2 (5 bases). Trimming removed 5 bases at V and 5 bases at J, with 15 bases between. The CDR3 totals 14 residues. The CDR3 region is CASSPPGGCETQYF. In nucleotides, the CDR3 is TGTGCCAGCAGTCCCCCGGGCGGGTGTGAGACCCAGTACTTC.

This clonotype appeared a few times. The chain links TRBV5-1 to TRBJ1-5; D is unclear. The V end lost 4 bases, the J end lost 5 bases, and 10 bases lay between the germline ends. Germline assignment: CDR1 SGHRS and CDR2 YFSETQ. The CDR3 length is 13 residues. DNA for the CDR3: TGCGCCAGCAGCATCTCGGTGGATCAGCCCCAGCATTTT. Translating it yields CASSISVDQPQHF.

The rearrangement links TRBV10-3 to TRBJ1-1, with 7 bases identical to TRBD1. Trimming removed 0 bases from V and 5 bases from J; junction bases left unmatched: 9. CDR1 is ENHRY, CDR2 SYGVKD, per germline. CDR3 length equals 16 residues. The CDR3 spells CAISESTTGVETEAFF. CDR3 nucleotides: TGTGCCATCAGTGAGTCGACAACAGGGGTTGAAACTGAAGCTTTCTTT.

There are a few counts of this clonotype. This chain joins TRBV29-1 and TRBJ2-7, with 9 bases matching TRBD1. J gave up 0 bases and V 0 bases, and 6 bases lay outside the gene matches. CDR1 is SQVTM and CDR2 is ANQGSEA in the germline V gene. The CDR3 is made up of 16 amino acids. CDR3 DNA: TGCAGCGTTGAAGATGAGGAGGGACAGGGCTCCTACGAGCAGTACTTC. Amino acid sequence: CSVEDEEGQGSYEQYF.

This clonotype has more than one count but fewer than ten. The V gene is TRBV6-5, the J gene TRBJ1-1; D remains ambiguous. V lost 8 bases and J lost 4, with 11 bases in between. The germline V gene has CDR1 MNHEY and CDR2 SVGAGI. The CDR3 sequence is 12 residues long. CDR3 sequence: CASALGSTEAFF. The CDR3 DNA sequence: TGTGCCAGCGCCCTGGGGAGCACTGAAGCTTTCTTT.

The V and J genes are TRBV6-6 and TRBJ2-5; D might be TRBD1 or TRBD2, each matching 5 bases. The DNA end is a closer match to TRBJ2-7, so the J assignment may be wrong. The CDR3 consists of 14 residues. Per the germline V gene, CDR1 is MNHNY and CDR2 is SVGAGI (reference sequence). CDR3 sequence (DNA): TGTGCCAGCAGTTACGGGCAGGGAGCCGGCGAGCAGTACTTC. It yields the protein CASSYGQGAGEQYF.

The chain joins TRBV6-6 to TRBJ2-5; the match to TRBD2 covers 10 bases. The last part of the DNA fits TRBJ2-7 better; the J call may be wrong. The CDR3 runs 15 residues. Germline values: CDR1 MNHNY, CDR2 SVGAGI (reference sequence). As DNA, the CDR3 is TGTGCCAGCAGTTCGACGAGCGGGGGGGGCTACGAGCAGTACTTC. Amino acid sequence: CASSSTSGGGYEQYF.

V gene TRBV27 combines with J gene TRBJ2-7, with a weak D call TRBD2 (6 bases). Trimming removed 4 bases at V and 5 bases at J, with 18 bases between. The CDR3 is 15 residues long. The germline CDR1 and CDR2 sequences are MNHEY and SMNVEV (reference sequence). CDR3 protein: CASSYPGLTRNEQYF. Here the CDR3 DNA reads TGTGCCAGCAGTTACCCTGGCCTGACTAGAAACGAGCAGTACTTC.

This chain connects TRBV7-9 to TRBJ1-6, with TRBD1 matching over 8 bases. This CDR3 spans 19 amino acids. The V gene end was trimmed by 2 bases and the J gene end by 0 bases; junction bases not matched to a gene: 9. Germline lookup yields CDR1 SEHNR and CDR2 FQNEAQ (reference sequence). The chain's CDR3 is CASSLNRDRSHSYNSPLHF. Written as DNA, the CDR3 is TGTGCCAGCAGCTTAAACCGGGACAGGTCTCACTCCTATAATTCACCCCTCCACTTT. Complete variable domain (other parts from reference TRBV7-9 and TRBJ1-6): DTGVSQNPRHKITKRGQNVTFRCDPISEHNRLYWYRQTLGQGPEFLTYFQNEAQLEKSRLLSDRFSAERPKGSFSTLEIQRTEQGDSAMYLCASSLNRDRSHSYNSPLHFGNGTRLTVT.

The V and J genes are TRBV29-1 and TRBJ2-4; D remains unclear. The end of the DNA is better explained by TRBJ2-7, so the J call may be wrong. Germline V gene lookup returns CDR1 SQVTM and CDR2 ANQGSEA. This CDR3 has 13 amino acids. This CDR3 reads CSVDNSDGYEQYF. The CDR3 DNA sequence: TGCAGCGTTGATAATTCCGACGGTTACGAGCAGTACTTC.

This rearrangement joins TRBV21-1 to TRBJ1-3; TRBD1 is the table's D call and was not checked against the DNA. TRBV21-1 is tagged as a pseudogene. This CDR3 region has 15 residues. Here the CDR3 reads CASSKCPGHKNTIYF. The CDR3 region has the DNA TGTGCCAGCAGCAAATGTCCGGGACATAAAAACACCATATATTTT.

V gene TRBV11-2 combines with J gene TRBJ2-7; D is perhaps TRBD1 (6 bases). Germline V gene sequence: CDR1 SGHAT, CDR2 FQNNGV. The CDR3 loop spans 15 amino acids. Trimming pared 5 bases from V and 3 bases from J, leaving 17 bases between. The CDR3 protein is CASSPRTLQGYEQYF. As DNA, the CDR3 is TGTGCCAGCAGCCCCCGGACTCTACAGGGCTACGAGCAGTACTTC.

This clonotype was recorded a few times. The DNA for the CDR3 is TGCAGCGTAGCGACAGGGCGAGGTTCTGGGGCCAACGTCCTGACTTTC. This translates into CSVATGRGSGANVLTF. J is TRBJ2-6 and V is TRBV29-1; 7 bases are shared with TRBD1. J lost 1 base, V lost 6 bases, and 9 bases had no gene match. The germline CDR1 and CDR2 sequences are SQVTM and ANQGSEA. The CDR3 sequence is 16 residues long.

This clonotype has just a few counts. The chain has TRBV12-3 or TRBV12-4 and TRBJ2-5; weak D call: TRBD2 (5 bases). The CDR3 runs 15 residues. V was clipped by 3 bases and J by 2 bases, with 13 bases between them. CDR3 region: CASSFQRTRQETQYF. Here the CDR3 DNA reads TGTGCCAGCAGTTTTCAGCGGACGAGACAAGAGACCCAGTACTTC.

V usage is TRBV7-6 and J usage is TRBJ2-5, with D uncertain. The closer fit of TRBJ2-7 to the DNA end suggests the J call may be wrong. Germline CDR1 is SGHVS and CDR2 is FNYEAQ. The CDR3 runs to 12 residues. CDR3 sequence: CASSLWRSEQYF. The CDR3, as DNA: TGTGCCAGCAGCTTATGGCGTAGCGAGCAGTACTTC.